These T cell receptor beta chains were read from a single sample in a study of T cells after posttransplantation cyclophosphamide. TCRdb's copy holds only in-frame clones and misses some; the assay was immunoSEQ multiplex PCR. The data contain about 31,000 clones, about 89% of them singletons. The source material was naive CD4+ T cells sorted from PBMCs. Every receptor here comes from a woman aged 60-75 years in good health, CMV-negative, and a related stem cell transplant donor. CDR3s include the opening cysteine and the closing phenylalanine or tryptophan. D genes are given only for firm matches.

D gene	J gene	V gene	CDR3 protein
TRBD1	TRBJ1-2	TRBV27	CASRISGTGNYGYTF
.	TRBJ1-1	TRBV9	CASSALSLGATTEAFF
TRBD2	TRBJ2-2	TRBV27	CASSLGGVHANTGELFF
.	TRBJ2-5	TRBV7-9	CASLRGSLGETQYF
TRBD2	TRBJ2-3	TRBV9	CASSVTSGSTDTQYF
TRBD1	TRBJ2-2	TRBV5-8	CASSRDRAVTGELFF
.	TRBJ2-1	TRBV15	CATSPLYGGGSNEQFF
.	TRBJ1-2	TRBV9	CASSVDRVGHGYTF
TRBD1	TRBJ1-1	TRBV5-1	CASSNTGGLTEAFF
TRBD2	TRBJ2-2	TRBV7-3	CASTLGLAEATGELFF
TRBD1	TRBJ1-5	TRBV19	CASSPGTGNNQPQHF
TRBD1	TRBJ1-1	TRBV7-3	CASSLKGQGSSTEAFF
.	TRBJ1-6	TRBV6-1	CASSFPGLDNSPLHF
TRBD1	TRBJ2-6	TRBV11-3	CASSFEGTGSSGANVLTF
.	TRBJ1-2	TRBV6-5	CASSYSGKGPYGYTF
.	TRBJ1-1	TRBV14	CASSTLRGTEAFF
TRBD1	TRBJ1-5	TRBV11-2	CASSLATGAVGNQPQHF
TRBD1	TRBJ1-4	TRBV30	CAVGQGSSTNEKLFF
TRBD2	TRBJ2-1	TRBV4-3	CASSRFRTSGGAPSYNEQFF
.	TRBJ1-5	TRBV19	CASSTPGLNQPQHF
TRBD1	TRBJ1-1	TRBV10-3	CAISGQGGTEAFF
TRBD1	TRBJ1-1	TRBV5-1	CASSPRTGLVTEAFF
TRBD1	TRBJ1-6	TRBV5-6	CASSPGGESPLHF
.	TRBJ1-2	TRBV7-9	CASSSVVQGTYGYTF
.	TRBJ1-2	TRBV12-1	CASIRATGSGYTF
TRBD1	TRBJ1-1	TRBV5-1	CASGLGGYTEAFF
TRBD1	TRBJ1-1	TRBV5-1	CASSLQGAEAFF
.	TRBJ2-3	TRBV6-1	CATLQRASTDTQYF
.	TRBJ2-3	TRBV7-2	CASSLNVGYTQYF
TRBD1	TRBJ1-5	TRBV19	CASRIDRGQSNQPQHF
.	TRBJ2-3	TRBV2	CASSEGAGTDTQYF
TRBD2	TRBJ2-3	TRBV5-4	CASSLLSGGTDTQYF
.	TRBJ2-2	TRBV4-3	CASSQKGLNTGELFF
.	TRBJ2-1	TRBV4-1	CASSQDPLSSVPRNEQFF
TRBD1	TRBJ1-4	TRBV15	CATSRDRGPDEKLFF
TRBD2	TRBJ2-1	TRBV5-4	CASSTSGGQYNEQFF
TRBD1	TRBJ2-3	TRBV29-1	CSVSTGGTDTQYF
TRBD1	TRBJ1-6	TRBV27	CASSWGQGNSPLHF
.	TRBJ1-5	TRBV28	CASIGGGNQPQHF
.	TRBJ1-5	TRBV10-3	CAISGGDSARQPQHF
TRBD1	TRBJ2-7	TRBV7-2	CASSLSRGPGEQYF
.	TRBJ2-7	TRBV7-9	CASSLGFQGEQYF
TRBD1	TRBJ1-3	TRBV30	CAWMGQGRPGNTIYF
.	TRBJ1-6	TRBV9	CASSGGGRPSYNSPLHF
TRBD2	TRBJ2-1	TRBV7-9	CASSLVVLAGESSYNEQFF